This T cell receptor (beta chain) comes out of a study of neurological immune-mediated disorders. This clonotype was counted many times. The target antigen is unknown. Overall study results and limits: HTLV-1-associated myelopathy had the most TCR clonal expansion, and multiple sclerosis had the least, less than healthy controls. The multiple sclerosis repertoire cluster had no clinical or MRI feature associated with it. Phylogenetic grouping assigned the repertoires of 18 of 34 multiple sclerosis patients to a single related-CDR3 cluster, which may represent a signature.

TCRdb recomputed calls from the 5' RACE reads with MiXCR, one row per CDR3 protein. The data contain roughly 70,000 distinct CDR3 sequences, 4% to 6% of them singletons. The CDR3 extends over 12 amino acids. The germline V gene has CDR1 DFQATT and CDR2 SNEGSKA (reference sequence). Trimming removed 6 bases from V and 5 bases from J, with 12 bases in between. What was sequenced was PBMCs. The J gene is TRBJ2-3, the V gene TRBV20-1, with D possibly TRBD2 on 5 matching bases. This TCR derives from a woman aged 30 to 39 with multiple sclerosis. The CDR3 loop is CSAKAAGDTQYF. CDR3 DNA: TGCAGTGCCAAAGCGGCCGGAGATACGCAGTATTTT.